This T cell receptor beta chain was sequenced for a study of shared clonotypes between healthy human individuals. A split of CD4+ cells into CD45RA+ naive and CD45RA-negative memory subsets was performed. Trimming removed 8 bases from V and 3 bases from J, with 13 bases in between. This CDR3 contains 13 residues. Germline lookup yields CDR1 SGHTA and CDR2 FQGNSA. At a deep level, the assay was run. Some 30,000 T cell genomes (roughly 220 ng DNA) went into each sorted-subset replicate. The data were produced by immunoSEQ multiplex PCR, yet TCRdb's version contains in-frame clones alone and is incomplete. The data hold roughly 1.5 million clones, with 95% to 99% observed a single time.

This receptor was identified in a man aged 25 to 40 in good health. The V gene is TRBV7-2, the J gene TRBJ1-1; D uncertain. Input material: naive CD4+ T cells sorted from blood. As to subset: CD45RA+ positively selected. CDR3 coding DNA: TGTGCCAGCGGCCTACTTGTGGACACTGAAGCTTTCTTT. It encodes CASGLLVDTEAFF.